These 21 T cell receptor beta chains originate from one sample sequenced in a study of OX40 agonist ivuxolimab in advanced cancers. Libraries came from the immunoSEQ multiplex PCR assay. The clones in this table, taken by TCRdb from immuneACCESS, are in-frame only. Not every clone is retained; where verified, under half of the shortfall comes from an unresolved V gene, and the cause of the rest is unknown. The sample contains roughly 71,000 clones, 84% of them found a single time. The ten largest make up roughly 0.79% of the sample. The sample in question was CD4+ or CD8+ T cells sorted from blood, obtained in a trial of the OX40 agonist ivuxolimab. The source is an adult with an advanced solid tumor such as melanoma, head and neck, liver or kidney cancer.

CDR3 DNA sequence: TGCGCCAAAAACCGACGAGGGACTAGCGGGAGTGGGAGTTTGTACGAGCAGTACTTC. This translates into CAKNRRGTSGSGSLYEQYF. The rearrangement joins TRBV10-1 to TRBJ2-7, with 14 bases aligning to TRBD2. This CDR3 comprises 19 residues. Germline trimming cut 10 bases from V and 4 bases from J; bases unmatched to any gene: 21. Germline CDR1 reads WNHNN; CDR2 reads SYGVQD (reference sequence).

The V gene is TRBV6-1, the J gene TRBJ2-7, with D unclear. Trimming pared 4 bases from V and 2 bases from J, leaving 9 bases between. CDR1 and CDR2 (germline): MNHNS, SASEGT. The CDR3 sequence is 13 residues long. CDR3 residues: CASSGQLTYEQYF. In DNA, the CDR3 is TGTGCCAGCAGTGGTCAATTGACCTACGAGCAGTACTTC.

DNA of the CDR3: TGTGCCTGGAGCGACACTGGGACAGGAGGCGGCTACACCTTC. It encodes CAWSDTGTGGGYTF. The J gene is TRBJ1-2, the V gene TRBV30, with TRBD1 matching 8 bases. Germline V gene sequence: CDR1 GTSNPN, CDR2 SVGIG (reference sequence). CDR3 length equals 14 residues. Trimming at V came to 3 bases and at J to 8 bases, leaving 11 bases not matched to a gene.

CDR3 amino acids: CASSFTSGRYLYEQYF. The CDR3 DNA reads as TGTGCCAGCAGTTTCACTAGCGGGAGGTACCTATACGAGCAGTACTTC. V gene TRBV28 combines with J gene TRBJ2-7; 12 bases agree with TRBD2. CDR1 and CDR2 from the germline V gene are MDHEN and SYDVKM. The CDR3 spans 16 residues. The V gene end was trimmed by 3 bases and the J gene end by 4 bases; junction bases not matched to a gene: 7.

V usage is TRBV5-6 and J usage is TRBJ1-1; 11 nucleotides match TRBD1. CDR1 is SGHDT, CDR2 YYEEEE, per germline. The CDR3 has 16 residues. Unmatched junction bases numbered 8, after V lost 2 bases and J lost 5 bases. The CDR3 is CASSFGQGASGTEAFF. The CDR3 DNA is TGTGCCAGCAGCTTTGGACAGGGGGCGTCGGGGACTGAAGCTTTCTTT.

The chain employs TRBV4-1 and TRBJ2-7, with TRBD2 matching 13 bases. The length of the CDR3 is 17 residues. Germline V gene sequence: CDR1 MGHRA, CDR2 YSYEKL. J lost 0 bases, V lost 0 bases, and 2 bases had no gene match. The CDR3: CASSQEGLAGDSYEQYF. The CDR3 nucleotides are TGCGCCAGCAGCCAAGAAGGACTAGCGGGGGACTCCTACGAGCAGTACTTC.

The rearrangement joins TRBV5-4 to TRBJ2-1; D assignment may be TRBD1 or TRBD2 (5 bases each). Deletions cut 3 bases from V and 7 bases from J, with 17 bases between. In germline, CDR1 is SGHNT, CDR2 YYREEE (reference sequence). The CDR3 sequence is 15 residues long. CDR3 residues: CASSSEIRDLNEQFF. For the CDR3, the DNA is TGTGCCAGCAGCTCTGAGATCCGGGACCTTAATGAGCAGTTCTTC.

The rearrangement links TRBV25-1 to TRBJ2-2, with 8 bases aligning to TRBD2. In germline, CDR1 is MGHDK, CDR2 SYGVNS. This CDR3 spans 18 amino acids. V lost 1 base and J lost 4; bases outside the gene matches: 11. CDR3 DNA sequence: TGTGCCAGCAGTGAATCCCTCGGAAGCGGGAGAGGCACCGGGGAGCTGTTTTTT. This encodes CASSESLGSGRGTGELFF.

The chain is built from TRBV4-3 and TRBJ1-2; no clear D gene. Germline assignment: CDR1 LGHNA and CDR2 YSLEER. The CDR3 length is 16 residues. Trimming removed 0 bases from V and 4 bases from J, with 15 bases in between. DNA of the CDR3: TGCGCCAGCAGCCAAGATTTAGGGATGGGCGGCTATGGCTACACCTTC. It yields the protein CASSQDLGMGGYGYTF.

In nucleotides, the CDR3 is TGTGCCAGCAGAGGGCCAGGGGGCTATGGCTACACCTTC. Its translation is CASRGPGGYGYTF. The chain is built from TRBV6-4 and TRBJ1-2, with TRBD1 matching over 7 bases. Germline V lookup: CDR1 MRHNA, CDR2 SNTAGT. The CDR3 runs 13 residues. J lost 4 bases, V lost 6 bases, and 5 bases had no gene match.

This chain links TRBV27 with TRBJ2-1; TRBD2 matches at 12 bases. Losses at the gene ends were 2 bases for V and 7 bases for J; bases not matched to a gene: 3. CDR3 length: 15 amino acids. Germline loops: CDR1 MNHEY, CDR2 SMNVEV (reference sequence). The CDR3 loop reads CASSLRLAGENEQFF. DNA for the CDR3: TGTGCCAGCAGTTTAAGACTAGCGGGAGAAAATGAGCAGTTCTTC.

The chain employs TRBV19 and TRBJ1-2; perhaps TRBD1 as D (5 bases). Trimming took 4 bases from V and 3 from J, leaving 9 bases between them. The CDR3 is 13 amino acids. Germline CDR1 LNHDA, CDR2 SQIVND (reference sequence). The CDR3 region is CASSKGTDYGYTF. The CDR3 DNA follows: TGTGCCAGTAGTAAGGGGACTGACTATGGCTACACCTTC.

The chain carries TRBV5-1 and TRBJ1-5, with D perhaps matching TRBD1 (6 bases). This CDR3 region has 14 residues. V lost 4 bases, J lost 1 base, and 9 bases lay in between. The V gene's germline CDR1 is SGHRS and CDR2 YFSETQ. The CDR3 protein is CASSPDSSNQPQHF. The CDR3 nucleotides are TGCGCCAGCAGCCCGGACAGCAGCAATCAGCCCCAGCATTTT.

This chain links TRBV6-4 with TRBJ1-2, with TRBD1 matching over 8 bases. CDR1 MRHNA and CDR2 SNTAGT come from the germline V gene. J gave up 3 bases and V 6 bases, and 3 bases lay outside the gene matches. The CDR3 has 13 residues. The CDR3 is CASSPGGDYGYTF. Written as DNA, the CDR3 is TGTGCCAGCAGCCCAGGGGGCGACTATGGCTACACCTTC.

This clone appeared a few times. The rearrangement links TRBV6-1 to TRBJ2-7, with D hard to call. Germline V CDR1 and CDR2: MNHNS, SASEGT. Trimming took off 5 bases at V and 7 bases at J, with 15 bases between the two ends. The CDR3 totals 13 residues. The chain's CDR3 is CASSPSGAGEQYF. The CDR3 coding sequence is TGTGCCAGCAGTCCCTCAGGAGCCGGGGAGCAGTACTTC.

V is TRBV21-1 and J is TRBJ2-7; TRBD2, the table's D call, was not compared with the DNA. TRBV21-1 is deemed a pseudogene. The CDR3 has 15 amino acids. CDR3 amino acids: CASSIARPRWYEQYF. In DNA form, the CDR3 reads TGTGCCAGCAGCATTGCGAGGCCCCGTTGGTACGAGCAGTACTTC.

V usage is TRBV9 and J usage is TRBJ2-2, with a weak D call TRBD1 (5 bases). Germline values: CDR1 SGDLS, CDR2 YYNGEE. The CDR3 contains 14 residues. Trimming left V 0 bases short and J 4 bases short, with 7 bases between. The CDR3 sequence is CASSVVRGTGELFF. In DNA, the CDR3 is TGTGCCAGCAGCGTAGTTAGGGGCACCGGGGAGCTGTTTTTT.

The V call is TRBV7-2, the J call TRBJ1-4, with TRBD1 matching over 7 bases. Losses at the gene ends were 1 base for V and 4 bases for J; bases not matched to a gene: 3. The CDR3 extends over 15 amino acids. Germline V gene lookup returns CDR1 SGHTA and CDR2 FQGNSA. CDR3: CASSLGGQYNEKLFF. CDR3 nucleotides: TGTGCCAGCAGCTTAGGGGGACAGTATAATGAAAAACTGTTTTTT.

The chain is built from TRBV6-1 and TRBJ2-7; 10 positions agree with TRBD1. V shed 4 bases, J shed 3 bases, and the junction held 6 bases outside the gene matches. Germline V gives CDR1 MNHNS, CDR2 SASEGT. The CDR3 sequence is 15 residues long. In nucleotides, the CDR3 is TGTGCCAGCAGTGCGCGGACAGGGGGTTTCTACGAGCAGTACTTC. It specifies CASSARTGGFYEQYF.

This chain links TRBV5-6 with TRBJ1-1; weak D call: TRBD1 (6 bases). Per the germline V gene, CDR1 is SGHDT and CDR2 is YYEEEE. This CDR3 region has 14 residues. The V and J ends lost 4 bases and 9 bases respectively, with 19 bases between them. The CDR3 loop reads CASSPNTGSGQAFF. Here the CDR3 DNA reads TGTGCCAGCAGCCCAAATACAGGGTCGGGGCAAGCTTTCTTT.

Only a few counts were recorded for this clone. The CDR3 DNA is TGTGCCAGCAGCTTAGCCCAGAACACCGGGGAGCTGTTTTTT. Translation: CASSLAQNTGELFF. The chain carries TRBV7-3 and TRBJ2-2; no reliable D call. Trimming pared 2 bases from V and 1 base from J, leaving 5 bases between. The CDR3 totals 14 residues. Looked up from germline, CDR1 is SGHTA and CDR2 is FQGTGA.